The 18 T cell receptor beta chains in this list originate from one sample, sequenced in a study of cytomegalovirus exposure and HLA in healthy donors. Primers for the PCR totalled 60 Vbeta and 13 Jbeta. Produced via immunoSEQ multiplex PCR; TCRdb's table is partial and in-frame only. Across some 120,000 clones, the top ten clones capture roughly 1% of the sample. The source material was PBMCs. Every receptor here comes from a man between 18 and 35 years old in good health and CMV-seronegative.

The V and J genes are TRBV6-5 and TRBJ2-1, with a possible D match to TRBD1 (5 bases). The length of the CDR3 is 15 residues. Looked up from germline, CDR1 is MNHEY and CDR2 is SVGAGI. V lost 2 bases, J lost 1 base, and 9 bases lay in between. CDR3 coding DNA: TGTGCCAGCAGTTACCAGCAGGGTTCCTACAATGAGCAGTTCTTC. Translated: CASSYQQGSYNEQFF.

CDR3 protein: CASRTDRGPNQPQHF. Here the CDR3 DNA reads TGTGCCAGCAGGACAGACAGGGGCCCCAATCAGCCCCAGCATTTT. The chain has TRBV6-5 and TRBJ1-5; 8 bases are a match to TRBD1. Germline CDR1 MNHEY, CDR2 SVGAGI. Unmatched junction bases numbered 7, after V lost 6 bases and J lost 3 bases. This CDR3 is built from 15 residues.

The V and J genes are TRBV4-1 and TRBJ1-1, with D unclear. V dropped 3 bases and J dropped 3 bases, with 8 bases sitting between them. Germline CDR1 and CDR2: MGHRA and YSYEKL. The CDR3 is made up of 13 amino acids. The CDR3 sequence is CASSQTRDTEAFF. In DNA form, the CDR3 reads TGCGCCAGCAGCCAGACGAGGGACACTGAAGCTTTCTTT.

CDR3 protein: CASSLLRTGGVETQYF. CDR3 DNA sequence: TGTGCCAGCAGTCTCCTTCGGACAGGGGGCGTCGAGACCCAGTACTTC. The chain employs TRBV27 and TRBJ2-5; 11 bases match TRBD1. The CDR3 sequence is 16 residues long. The V gene end was trimmed by 5 bases and the J gene end by 5 bases; junction bases not matched to a gene: 10. Germline CDR1 and CDR2: MNHEY and SMNVEV (reference sequence).

About this clone itself: Sequence at one end of the junction differs from germline and may be a read error. The chain has TRBV30 and TRBJ1-4, with D uncertain. CDR1 GTSNPN and CDR2 SVGIG come from the germline V gene (reference sequence). The CDR3 loop spans 12 amino acids. The CDR3 DNA reads as TGTGTCTGGAGTTTCGCGCGTGAAAAACTGTTTTTT. It encodes CVWSFAREKLFF.

The rearrangement uses TRBV30 and TRBJ2-1; perhaps TRBD2 as D (6 bases). This CDR3 spans 14 amino acids. V was shortened by 3 bases and J by 5 bases, with 14 bases between the two germline ends. Germline V gene lookup returns CDR1 GTSNPN and CDR2 SVGIG (reference sequence). The CDR3 is CAWSEKRANNEQFF. The DNA for the CDR3 is TGTGCCTGGAGCGAGAAGCGGGCAAACAATGAGCAGTTCTTC.

The chain is built from TRBV5-1 and TRBJ2-7; D perhaps matches TRBD1 (5 bases). This CDR3 has 13 amino acids. Trimming stripped 0 bases from V and 3 bases from J, with 7 bases between. CDR1 and CDR2 from the germline V gene are SGHRS and YFSETQ. CDR3 DNA sequence: TGCGCCAGCAGCTTGGAACAGGACTACGAGCAGTACTTC. Translated, it gives CASSLEQDYEQYF.

The chain joins TRBV9 to TRBJ2-1; no firm D call. This CDR3 is built from 15 residues. V was trimmed by 5 bases and J by 0 bases, leaving 12 bases between them. CDR1 SGDLS and CDR2 YYNGEE come from the germline V gene. In nucleotides, the CDR3 is TGTGCCAGCAGTCCGAGCTCAAGCTCCTACAATGAGCAGTTCTTC. It codes for CASSPSSSSYNEQFF.

The chain is built from TRBV5-1 and TRBJ2-1; TRBD2 matches 11 bases. With 5 bases clipped from V and 5 bases from J, the junction kept 6 bases outside the gene matches. The CDR3 spans 15 residues. Germline V gives CDR1 SGHRS, CDR2 YFSETQ. The CDR3 DNA is TGCGCCAGCAGGGCTGGACTAGCGGGTCACAATGAGCAGTTCTTC. This translates into CASRAGLAGHNEQFF. Drawing the rest from reference TRBV5-1 and TRBJ2-1, the complete variable domain is KAGVTQTPRYLIKTRGQQVTLSCSPISGHRSVSWYQQTPGQGLQFLFEYFSETQRNKGNFPGRFSGRQFSNSRSEMNVSTLELGDSALYLCASRAGLAGHNEQFFGPGTRLTVL.

The V gene is TRBV18, the J gene TRBJ1-2; TRBD1 matches 8 bases. CDR3 length equals 17 residues. V shed 2 bases and J 3 bases; nucleotides not matched to a gene: 11. The V gene's germline CDR1 is KGHSH and CDR2 LQKENI. CDR3 sequence: CASSPSRGQDPDYGYTF. The CDR3 DNA is TGTGCCAGCTCACCATCTAGGGGACAGGATCCTGACTATGGCTACACCTTC.

This chain joins TRBV19 and TRBJ2-7; TRBD1 matches at 7 bases. The trim removed 9 bases at V and 2 bases at J, leaving 7 bases unmatched. Germline CDR1 reads LNHDA; CDR2 reads SQIVND (reference sequence). The CDR3 has 13 amino acids. This CDR3 reads CASSPGGTYEQYF. The CDR3, as DNA: TGTGCCAGCAGCCCAGGGGGAACCTACGAGCAGTACTTC.

V gene TRBV5-4 combines with J gene TRBJ2-7; D possibly corresponds to TRBD2 (5 bases). Germline V lookup: CDR1 SGHNT, CDR2 YYREEE (reference sequence). The CDR3 extends over 14 amino acids. Trimming removed 2 bases at V and 6 bases at J, with 15 bases between. CDR3 in DNA: TGTGCCAGCAGCTTTACTAGGTACACCCCCGAGCAGTACTTC. It yields the protein CASSFTRYTPEQYF.

The chain links TRBV2 to TRBJ1-5, with 10 bases identical to TRBD1. The V gene's germline CDR1 is SNHLY and CDR2 FYNNEI. V lost 6 bases and J lost 5; bases outside the gene matches: 10. CDR3 length equals 16 residues. CDR3 residues: CASRPGQGRAYQPQHF. The CDR3 DNA sequence: TGTGCCAGCAGACCGGGACAGGGGCGCGCGTATCAGCCCCAGCATTTT.

J is TRBJ1-2 and V is TRBV25-1, with D maybe TRBD1 (6 bases). The CDR3 is 14 amino acids. CDR1 and CDR2 from the germline V gene are MGHDK and SYGVNS. Trimming left V 8 bases short and J 4 bases short, with 17 bases between. DNA of the CDR3: TGTGCCAGCGCTGGGGGCGGATCGTTCTATGGCTACACCTTC. This codes for CASAGGGSFYGYTF.

The genes are TRBV20-1 and TRBJ2-1, with TRBD1 as a possible D gene (6 bases). This CDR3 contains 10 residues. Trimming took 5 bases from V and 10 from J, leaving 9 bases between them. Germline values: CDR1 DFQATT, CDR2 SNEGSKA (reference sequence). CDR3 residues: CSAGQGEQFF. The CDR3 DNA reads TGCAGTGCTGGTCAGGGGGAGCAGTTCTTC.

V is TRBV5-1 and J is TRBJ2-6, with D maybe TRBD1 (6 bases). There are 18 residues in the CDR3. CDR1 is SGHRS, CDR2 YFSETQ, per germline. V was pared by 0 bases and J by 2 bases, with 15 bases between. CDR3 loop: CASSLVIGGGAGANVLTF. In nucleotides, the CDR3 is TGCGCCAGCAGCTTGGTGATTGGTGGGGGCGCTGGGGCCAACGTCCTGACTTTC.

J is TRBJ1-5 and V is TRBV2; 9 bases line up with TRBD1. Looked up from germline, CDR1 is SNHLY and CDR2 is FYNNEI. The CDR3 runs to 15 residues. V shed 6 bases and J 0 bases; nucleotides not matched to a gene: 3. In DNA, the CDR3 is TGTGCCAGCAGAAAGGACAGGGGTAGCAATCAGCCCCAGCATTTT. Translation: CASRKDRGSNQPQHF.

A remark on this clone: Other nucleotide sequences in the sample specify the same CDR3. The chain uses TRBV7-9 and TRBJ1-2, with 9 nucleotides matching TRBD1. CDR1 is SEHNR, CDR2 FQNEAQ, per germline (reference sequence). CDR3 size: 13 residues. V lost 6 bases to trimming and J lost 5 bases; unmatched junction nucleotides: 4. The CDR3 loop is CASSPGTGYGYTF. As DNA, the CDR3 is TGTGCCAGCAGTCCCGGGACAGGGTATGGCTACACCTTC. Full variable domain (outside the CDR3, taken from reference TRBV7-9 and TRBJ1-2): DTGVSQNPRHKITKRGQNVTFRCDPISEHNRLYWYRQTLGQGPEFLTYFQNEAQLEKSRLLSDRFSAERPKGSFSTLEIQRTEQGDSAMYLCASSPGTGYGYTFGSGTRLTVV.